These 2 T cell receptor beta chains were sequenced from one sample in a study of blood T cell repertoires in COVID-19. Here immunoSEQ multiplex PCR was the method, and the copy in TCRdb shows in-frame clones only, minus some. Altogether about 180,000 clones are present, about nine tenths being singletons, with the ten largest covering 1.5% to 2%. The sequenced sample consisted of peripheral blood. These receptors originate from a man aged 18 to 30 who had recovered from COVID-19.

The genes are TRBV2 and TRBJ1-1, with D uncertain. The V end lost 8 bases, the J end lost 1 base, and 17 bases lay between the germline ends. Looked up from germline, CDR1 is SNHLY and CDR2 is FYNNEI. CDR3 length equals 15 residues. CDR3 DNA sequence: TGTGCCAGCGGCCCACCAGGACTCAGGAACACTGAAGCTTTCTTT. It is translated as CASGPPGLRNTEAFF.

Written as DNA, the CDR3 is TGTGCCAGTAGTTTGGGACTAGCGGCCGATAAAGAGACCCAGTACTTC. It codes for CASSLGLAADKETQYF. The chain is built from TRBV19 and TRBJ2-5; 11 positions match TRBD2. Germline values: CDR1 LNHDA, CDR2 SQIVND (reference sequence). Trimming cost V 5 bases and J 3 bases; bases outside gene matches: 8. The CDR3 length is 16 residues.